This TCR beta chain was recorded in a study of T-cell memory formation after mild COVID-19. Study results and caveats: Clones contracting across day 15 to 85 had a balanced CD4/CD8 profile; later expanding clones leaned CD4+.

In germline, CDR1 is SEHNR, CDR2 FQNEAQ (reference sequence). V was pared by 6 bases and J by 1 base, with 7 bases between. CDR3 size: 13 residues. This clonotype occurred many times. Its specificity is not known. Employing constant-segment primers, 5'RACE generated TCR alpha and TCR beta cDNA libraries bearing sample barcodes and UMIs. TCRdb recomputed calls from the 5' RACE reads with MiXCR, one row per CDR3 protein. The profile shows hundreds of thousands of distinct CDR3 sequences, around 17% of them singletons. This TCR was sampled from a man aged 18-30 years who had mild COVID-19 (a few samples of this study predate the infection). Cell type and time point are not known. The chain has TRBV7-9 and TRBJ1-5, with unresolved D. Sequenced: PBMCs or a T cell subset sorted from them (not recorded which). The CDR3 spells CASSPGSNQPQHF. In nucleotides, the CDR3 is TGTGCCAGCAGTCCCGGGAGCAATCAGCCCCAGCATTTT.